Each of the 18 T cell receptor beta chains below was sequenced from the same sample in a study of T cells in Graves' hyperthyroidism and ophthalmopathy. There were TCR beta CDR3 regions amplified from RNA transcripts. First-round RT-PCR with HTBI primers amplified the TCR CDR3 region. TCRdb reprocessed the multiplex PCR reads via MiXCR and lists one record per CDR3 protein. The sample yields approximately 570,000 distinct CDR3 sequences, 20% seen once. Sequencing used blood. All receptors come from a man in his forties with Graves' ophthalmopathy.

The CDR3 nucleotides read TGCAGTGCTAGCGAGACAGGGTTGATCGGGGAGCTGTTTTTT. Translated, it gives CSASETGLIGELFF. The gene calls are TRBV20-1 and TRBJ2-2, with TRBD1 matching 7 bases. The length of the CDR3 is 14 residues. CDR1 and CDR2 (germline): DFQATT, SNEGSKA (reference sequence). Trimming took 3 bases from V and 7 from J; bases not matched to a gene: 8.

This clonotype has more than one count but fewer than ten. The chain uses TRBV5-5 and TRBJ2-7, with TRBD2 matching over 9 bases. The CDR3 has 16 residues. The germline gives CDR1 SGHKS, CDR2 YYEKEE (reference sequence). J lost 5 bases, V lost 2 bases, and 11 bases had no gene match. Written as DNA, the CDR3 is TGTGCCAGCAGCTTAGCTCCCGGGACTAGCCTCGACGAGCAGTACTTC. It codes for CASSLAPGTSLDEQYF.

This chain joins TRBV18 and TRBJ2-1; 7 nucleotides align to TRBD2. The germline CDR1 and CDR2 sequences are KGHSH and LQKENI. The V segment lost 1 base and the J segment 2 bases; nucleotides outside the gene matches: 11. The CDR3 is 18 residues long. The CDR3 here is CASSPRVIAGETYNEQFF. Written as DNA, the CDR3 is TGTGCCAGCTCACCACGGGTCATAGCGGGTGAGACCTACAATGAGCAGTTCTTC.

This clonotype appeared a few times. CDR3 sequence: CASSPGNSTLQETQYF. The CDR3 DNA sequence: TGTGCCAGCTCACCTGGTAACTCGACCCTCCAAGAGACCCAGTACTTC. The chain recombines TRBV18 with TRBJ2-5; the D is unclear. V dropped 3 bases and J dropped 1 base, with 15 bases sitting between them. Germline CDR1 reads KGHSH; CDR2 reads LQKENI. This CDR3 has 16 amino acids.

This clonotype was recorded only once. Relative to the germline gene, one junction end is altered; a read error may explain this. The J gene is TRBJ1-1, the V gene TRBV5-1; tentatively, D is TRBD1 (6 bases). CDR1 and CDR2 (germline): SGHRS, YFSETQ. This CDR3 has 13 residues. The chain's CDR3 is CAGSLAEDSLAFF. The CDR3 DNA follows: TGCGCCGGCAGCTTGGCTGAGGACAGTTTGGCTTTCTTT.

The rearrangement uses TRBV5-1 and TRBJ2-1; D is unclear. With 6 bases removed from V and 1 base from J, the gap between germline ends came to 14 bases. Germline lookup yields CDR1 SGHRS and CDR2 YFSETQ. The CDR3 has 15 residues. Written as DNA, the CDR3 is TGCGCCAGCACGAGGCGGAAACTTTCCTACAATGAGCAGTTCTTC. It translates to CASTRRKLSYNEQFF.

This clonotype was observed at least ten times. The J gene is TRBJ1-3, the V gene TRBV12-3 or TRBV12-4; D is uncertain. This CDR3 contains 13 residues. Trimming removed 10 bases from V and 2 bases from J, with 12 bases in between. The CDR3 here is CATSVLPGNTIYF. In DNA form, the CDR3 reads TGTGCCACCTCAGTTTTGCCTGGAAACACCATATATTTT.

There are many counts of this clonotype. The rearrangement joins TRBV7-8 to TRBJ2-3; D not certain. The V and J ends lost 6 bases and 6 bases respectively, with 16 bases between them. The CDR3 has 14 amino acids. CDR1 and CDR2 (germline): SGHVS, FQNEAQ. The CDR3 DNA follows: TGTGCCAGCAGTTCTAAGTTCCCGGGTGATACGCAGTATTTT. Residues: CASSSKFPGDTQYF.

The rearrangement links TRBV6-6 to TRBJ2-4; D may correspond to TRBD1 or TRBD2 (5 bases each). This CDR3 region has 14 residues. The germline V gene encodes CDR1 MNHNY and CDR2 SVGAGI (reference sequence). V lost 2 bases and J lost 5, with 10 bases in between. CDR3 bases: TGTGCCAGCAGTTACGGGGGATTAGAAAACATTCAGTACTTC. Residues: CASSYGGLENIQYF.

This clonotype was counted at least ten times. For the CDR3, the DNA is TGTGCCAGCAGTTTACTAGCGGGAGTGAACTACGAGCAGTACTTC. This gives the protein CASSLLAGVNYEQYF. The gene calls are TRBV28 and TRBJ2-7, with 10 positions matching TRBD2. Unmatched junction bases numbered 4, after V lost 2 bases and J lost 3 bases. Per germline, CDR1 MDHEN and CDR2 SYDVKM. The CDR3 length is 15 residues.

The V and J genes are TRBV7-9 and TRBJ1-4; D possibly corresponds to TRBD1 (5 bases). V was trimmed by 6 bases and J by 6 bases, leaving 23 bases between them. There are 17 residues in the CDR3. CDR1 and CDR2 (germline): SEHNR, FQNEAQ (reference sequence). Here the CDR3 reads CASSPVISGTKHEKLFF. CDR3 nucleotides: TGTGCCAGCAGTCCTGTTATCTCCGGGACCAAGCATGAAAAACTGTTTTTT. The whole variable domain, remainder taken from reference TRBV7-9 and TRBJ1-4, is DTGVSQNPRHKITKRGQNVTFRCDPISEHNRLYWYRQTLGQGPEFLTYFQNEAQLEKSRLLSDRFSAERPKGSFSTLEIQRTEQGDSAMYLCASSPVISGTKHEKLFFGSGTQLSVL.

This clonotype was recorded at least ten times. The chain uses TRBV28 and TRBJ2-3; a possible D gene is TRBD1 (6 bases). The CDR3 consists of 14 residues. Trimming took 8 bases from V and 4 from J, leaving 16 bases between them. Germline assignment: CDR1 MDHEN and CDR2 SYDVKM. The CDR3 loop is CASREGGLADTQYF. The DNA of the CDR3 is TGTGCCAGCCGGGAAGGGGGTCTTGCAGATACGCAGTATTTT.

The chain joins TRBV6-5 to TRBJ2-2; 8 bases are shared with TRBD1. Germline V lookup: CDR1 MNHEY, CDR2 SVGAGI. The V and J ends lost 2 bases and 6 bases, in that order; junction bases with no gene match: 8. This CDR3 contains 16 residues. CDR3 coding DNA: TGTGCCAGCAGTTACGGCCCCCAGGGGGCGTCCGGGGAGCTGTTTTTT. Protein sequence: CASSYGPQGASGELFF.

In this sample, this clonotype turned up many times. V and J are TRBV6-1 and TRBJ2-1; tentative D call: TRBD1 (6 bases). This CDR3 has 15 residues. The V gene lost 5 bases and the J gene lost 5 bases, with 16 bases spanning the gap. CDR1 and CDR2 (germline): MNHNS, SASEGT. This CDR3 reads CASSYHRDGDNEQFF. Here the CDR3 DNA reads TGTGCCAGCAGTTATCACAGGGATGGAGACAATGAGCAGTTCTTC.

This clonotype was counted at least ten times. The V call is TRBV20-1, the J call TRBJ2-3; 11 bases agree with TRBD1. In germline, CDR1 is DFQATT, CDR2 SNEGSKA (reference sequence). The CDR3 is 14 amino acids. Trimming at V came to 5 bases and at J to 6 bases, leaving 7 bases not matched to a gene. CDR3 sequence: CSASGQGAVDTQYF. CDR3 in DNA: TGCAGTGCTTCCGGACAGGGGGCCGTGGATACGCAGTATTTT.

This clonotype was counted a few times. The chain couples TRBV15 to TRBJ2-3; D not certain. Germline V lookup: CDR1 LNHNV, CDR2 YYDKDF (reference sequence). The CDR3 spans 12 residues. V lost 2 bases and J lost 6, with 6 bases in between. The CDR3 DNA sequence: TGTGCCACCAGCAGACCTAAGGATACGCAGTATTTT. Amino acid sequence: CATSRPKDTQYF.

This clonotype was counted between two and nine times. The V call is TRBV5-1, the J call TRBJ2-3; TRBD2 might be the D (5 bases). Deletions cut 1 base from V and 0 bases from J, with 12 bases between. CDR3 length: 16 residues. Per germline, CDR1 SGHRS and CDR2 YFSETQ. The CDR3: CASSLPGTTSTDTQYF. The CDR3 DNA reads TGCGCCAGCAGCTTGCCGGGAACCACTAGCACAGATACGCAGTATTTT.

This clonotype was observed at least ten times. The rearrangement uses TRBV2 and TRBJ2-1; perhaps TRBD1 as D (6 bases). Trimming left V 6 bases short and J 4 bases short, with 10 bases between. Germline CDR1 reads SNHLY; CDR2 reads FYNNEI. The CDR3 contains 13 residues. In DNA, the CDR3 is TGTGCCAGCAGCGCGGACAGTTACAATGAGCAGTTCTTC. Translated: CASSADSYNEQFF.